The clone carrying this TCR beta chain has just one count. Its specificity is not known. A second PCR of roughly 7 to 11 cycles used a sample-barcoded 5' primer and a J-beta primer mix. Through a template-switch adaptor with 12 random nucleotides, each cDNA molecule received a tag. TCRdb reprocessed the 5' RACE reads with MiXCR, giving one entry per CDR3 protein. This table holds under 2,000,000 distinct CDR3 sequences, around half found once. The CDR3 is 12 amino acids. In germline, CDR1 is SGHRS, CDR2 YFSETQ. Between the trimmed V and J ends, which lost 4 bases and 7 bases, there was a span of 11 bases. This sample was included in a study of blood T cells in healthy people across ages. Donors were systemically healthy Caucasian individuals from Russia aged roughly 6 to 90 years. Study-wide findings and caveats: Significant beta diversity loss was already apparent by age 40, declining roughly linearly.

What was sequenced was blood. This sequence was found in a woman in her thirties or forties in good health. V gene TRBV5-1 combines with J gene TRBJ1-1; the D gene is possibly TRBD1 (6 bases). The CDR3 nucleotides read TGCGCCAGCAGCGGGGGCGTGAATGAAGCTTTCTTT. Amino acids: CASSGGVNEAFF.